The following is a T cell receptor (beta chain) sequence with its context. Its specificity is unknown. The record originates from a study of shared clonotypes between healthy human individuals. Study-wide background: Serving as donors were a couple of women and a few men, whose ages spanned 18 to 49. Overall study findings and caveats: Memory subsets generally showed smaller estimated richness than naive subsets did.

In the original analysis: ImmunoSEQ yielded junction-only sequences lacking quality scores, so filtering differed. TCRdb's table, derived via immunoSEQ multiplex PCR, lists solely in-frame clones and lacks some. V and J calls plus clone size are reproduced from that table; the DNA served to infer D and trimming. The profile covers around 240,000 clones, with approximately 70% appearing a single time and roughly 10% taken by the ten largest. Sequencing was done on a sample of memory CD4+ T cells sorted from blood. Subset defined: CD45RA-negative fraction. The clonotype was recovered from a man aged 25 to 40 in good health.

This chain's CDR3 is CASSPLPGSKSDTQYF. CDR3 in DNA: TGTGCCAGCAGCCCCCTCCCAGGCAGCAAGTCAGATACGCAGTATTTT. This chain links TRBV7-2 with TRBJ2-3; D uncertain. This CDR3 is 16 amino acids long. Trimming left V 5 bases short and J 4 bases short, with 19 bases between. CDR1 and CDR2 from the germline V gene are SGHTA and FQGNSA.